What follows is one T cell receptor beta chain and its context. CDR1 and CDR2 from the germline V gene are SGDLS and YYNGEE. CDR3 size: 17 residues. V dropped 3 bases and J dropped 3 bases, with 16 bases sitting between them. The source of the sample is a study of CD8+CD57+ T cells in acquired aplastic anemia. Using genomic DNA as the template, TCR beta VDJ and CDR3 profiling was carried out. TCRdb used MiXCR to reprocess the reads, holding one entry per CDR3 protein. The table lists some 120,000 distinct CDR3 sequences, about 46% of them singletons. The origin of this receptor is a human donor in good health, serving as a control. Sequencing was carried out using sorted CD4+, CD8+, or CD8+CD57+ T cells (not recorded which) from PBMCs. The gene calls are TRBV9 and TRBJ1-6, with unresolved D. CDR3 nucleotides: TGTGCCAGCAGCGGAGATCTACGGGGTGGCTATAATTCACCCCTCCACTTT. Amino acid sequence: CASSGDLRGGYNSPLHF.